Each of the 20 T cell receptor beta chains below was sequenced from the same sample in a study of OX40 agonist ivuxolimab in advanced cancers. Clones were sequenced by immunoSEQ multiplex PCR, and TCRdb holds only the in-frame ones, with some missing. The sample includes about 99,000 clones, about 96% of them seen just once. Here the sequenced sample was CD4+ or CD8+ T cells sorted from blood, taken in a trial of the OX40 agonist ivuxolimab. The receptors come from an adult with an advanced solid tumor such as melanoma, head and neck, liver or kidney cancer.

This sequence joins TRBV5-6 and TRBJ1-1; D gene unclear. Germline CDR1 and CDR2: SGHDT and YYEEEE. The CDR3 runs 14 residues. V dropped 4 bases and J dropped 2 bases, with 12 bases sitting between them. The CDR3 coding sequence is TGTGCCAGCAGCCTACCGGGCCTTAACACTGAAGCTTTCTTT. Protein: CASSLPGLNTEAFF.

CDR3 nucleotides: TGTGCCAGCAGCCAAGGGGGAGAGACCCAGTACTTC. Residues: CASSQGGETQYF. This sequence joins TRBV6-6 and TRBJ2-5; D perhaps matches TRBD1 (6 bases). The CDR3 contains 12 residues. The germline V gene encodes CDR1 MNHNY and CDR2 SVGAGI (reference sequence). Trimming took off 6 bases at V and 4 bases at J, with 9 bases between the two ends.

The gene calls are TRBV27 and TRBJ2-1; a possible D gene is TRBD2 (6 bases). Trimming left V 2 bases short and J 10 bases short, with 21 bases between. From germline, CDR1 is MNHEY and CDR2 SMNVEV (reference sequence). The CDR3 runs to 16 residues. CDR3 bases: TGTGCCAGCAGTTTACACCGGGAGAGGGGCGGTGGGGAGCAGTTCTTC. Encoded protein: CASSLHRERGGGEQFF.

V gene TRBV7-3 combines with J gene TRBJ1-1; tentative D call: TRBD1 (5 bases). V was pared by 0 bases and J by 4 bases, with 12 bases between. Per the germline V gene, CDR1 is SGHTA and CDR2 is FQGTGA. CDR3 length: 15 amino acids. Written as DNA, the CDR3 is TGTGCCAGCAGCTTAACAGCAGGGATGGGCACTGAAGCTTTCTTT. The encoded protein is CASSLTAGMGTEAFF.

The V and J genes are TRBV2 and TRBJ2-2, with TRBD1 matching 10 bases. Germline trimming cut 6 bases from V and 5 bases from J; bases unmatched to any gene: 18. The CDR3 sequence is 19 residues long. CDR1 is SNHLY and CDR2 is FYNNEI in the germline V gene. CDR3 sequence (DNA): TGTGCCAGCAGCTCTCTCGGGACAGGGGAGGGCGCGGGGACCGGGGAGCTGTTTTTT. As protein: CASSSLGTGEGAGTGELFF.

This clone was seen just once. J is TRBJ1-6 and V is TRBV6-4; 7 nucleotides match TRBD1. J was trimmed by 8 bases and V by 6 bases; bases with no gene match: 1. This CDR3 region has 12 residues. Germline V gives CDR1 MRHNA, CDR2 SNTAGT. CDR3 nucleotides: TGTGCCAGCAGGCAGGGGGATTCACCCCTCCACTTT. Translated, it gives CASRQGDSPLHF.

This sequence joins TRBV7-9 and TRBJ2-7, with a tentative D call TRBD2 (6 bases). The CDR3 is made up of 14 amino acids. CDR1 SEHNR and CDR2 FQNEAQ come from the germline V gene (reference sequence). V gave up 5 bases and J gave up 4 bases, with 15 bases separating them. The CDR3: CASSPVGGSYEQYF. CDR3 sequence (DNA): TGTGCCAGCAGCCCGGTGGGGGGTTCGTACGAGCAGTACTTC.

CDR3 in amino acids: CASSYSSGVNNEQFF. DNA for the CDR3: TGTGCCAGCAGTTACTCTAGCGGGGTTAACAATGAGCAGTTCTTC. The chain recombines TRBV6-5 with TRBJ2-1, with 8 bases aligning to TRBD2. CDR1 MNHEY and CDR2 SVGAGI come from the germline V gene. This CDR3 spans 15 amino acids. Trimming at V came to 0 bases and at J to 5 bases, leaving 3 bases not matched to a gene.

The chain uses TRBV2 and TRBJ2-3; 9 bases line up with TRBD2. The V gene's germline CDR1 is SNHLY and CDR2 FYNNEI. There are 16 residues in the CDR3. Trimming cost V 2 bases and J 2 bases; bases outside gene matches: 5. This CDR3 reads CASSERAGGLTDTQYF. CDR3 bases: TGTGCCAGCAGTGAACGGGCGGGAGGGCTCACAGATACGCAGTATTTT.

V usage is TRBV4-1 and J usage is TRBJ1-4; TRBD1 matches 10 bases. With V trimmed by 1 base and J by 7 bases, 6 bases remained unmatched. From germline, CDR1 is MGHRA and CDR2 YSYEKL. The CDR3 is 16 residues long. CDR3 nucleotides: TGCGCCAGCAGCCAAGCCTCCGGGACAGGGGCTGAAAAACTGTTTTTT. It is translated as CASSQASGTGAEKLFF.

About this clone itself: Germline is not matched at one junction end, which may reflect a read error. The chain combines TRBV27 with TRBJ2-4; unclear D gene. Germline lookup yields CDR1 MNHEY and CDR2 SMNVEV (reference sequence). CDR3 length equals 13 residues. Here the CDR3 reads CTSSLHSGNIQYF. The DNA for the CDR3 is TGTACCAGCAGCCTCCATTCCGGGAACATTCAGTACTTC.

The chain joins TRBV7-9 to TRBJ1-1, with a weak D call TRBD1 (5 bases). The CDR3 sequence is 15 residues long. V lost 5 bases and J lost 1, with 14 bases in between. Germline CDR1 is SEHNR and CDR2 is FQNEAQ (reference sequence). CDR3 sequence (DNA): TGTGCCAGCAGCCCCCCTGACAGTTCGAACACTGAAGCTTTCTTT. It encodes CASSPPDSSNTEAFF.

This chain joins TRBV2 and TRBJ2-2; D is tentatively TRBD1 or TRBD2 (6 bases each). The germline CDR1 and CDR2 sequences are SNHLY and FYNNEI. V was clipped by 7 bases and J by 7 bases, with 13 bases between them. The CDR3 sequence is 13 residues long. CDR3 region: CASMGGAGGELFF. The CDR3 DNA sequence: TGTGCCAGCATGGGGGGCGCAGGCGGGGAGCTGTTTTTT.

The rearrangement joins TRBV6-5 to TRBJ2-3; no clear D gene. Trimming pared 7 bases from V and 6 bases from J, leaving 8 bases between. The CDR3 extends over 11 amino acids. Germline-derived CDR1 and CDR2 are MNHEY and SVGAGI. The CDR3 loop is CASIAADTQYF. CDR3 in DNA: TGTGCCAGCATAGCAGCGGATACGCAGTATTTT.

Regarding this clone: One end of the junction does not line up with germline, which may come from a read error. V is TRBV7-6 and J is TRBJ2-7, with D perhaps matching TRBD1 (5 bases). CDR1 is SGHVS, CDR2 FNYEAQ, per germline. The CDR3 has 12 residues. CDR3 bases: TGTGCCAGCAGTTTAGCAGGGTCGGAGCAGTACTTC. The encoded protein is CASSLAGSEQYF. Full variable domain (missing parts from reference TRBV7-6 and TRBJ2-7): GAGVSQSPRYKVTKRGQDVALRCDPISGHVSLYWYRQALGQGPEFLTYFNYEAQQDKSGLPNDRFSAERPEGSISTLTIQRTEQRDSAMYRCASSLAGSEQYFGPGTRLTVT.

The chain has TRBV4-3 and TRBJ2-7, with D possibly TRBD1 on 6 matching bases. Germline V gives CDR1 LGHNA, CDR2 YSLEER. The V end was cut by 0 bases, the J end by 1 base, with 10 bases between. This CDR3 region has 15 residues. The CDR3 DNA reads as TGCGCCAGCAGCCAAGATTCAGGACAGTCCTACGAGCAGTACTTC. This translates into CASSQDSGQSYEQYF.

The chain combines TRBV7-6 with TRBJ2-3; TRBD2 aligns across 14 bases. CDR1 SGHVS and CDR2 FNYEAQ come from the germline V gene. The CDR3 totals 19 residues. J lost 0 bases, V lost 0 bases, and 5 bases had no gene match. The CDR3 region is CASSLAGTSGRSSTDTQYF. The CDR3 DNA reads TGTGCCAGCAGCTTAGCAGGGACTAGCGGGAGATCAAGCACAGATACGCAGTATTTT.

The V and J genes are TRBV19 and TRBJ2-5; maybe TRBD1 (5 bases). This CDR3 contains 16 residues. Germline V gene lookup returns CDR1 LNHDA and CDR2 SQIVND (reference sequence). V was cut by 4 bases and J by 1 base, with 16 bases left in between. CDR3: CASSTVDRPPQETQYF. CDR3 nucleotides: TGTGCCAGTAGTACCGTCGACAGACCGCCCCAAGAGACCCAGTACTTC. Full variable domain (missing parts from reference TRBV19 and TRBJ2-5): DGGITQSPKYLFRKEGQNVTLSCEQNLNHDAMYWYRQDPGQGLRLIYYSQIVNDFQKGDIAEGYSVSREKKESFPLTVTSAQKNPTAFYLCASSTVDRPPQETQYFGPGTRLLVL.

This chain uses TRBV7-9 with TRBJ2-7; D gene ambiguous. In germline, CDR1 is SEHNR, CDR2 FQNEAQ (reference sequence). The CDR3 spans 13 residues. V lost 1 base to trimming and J lost 3 bases, with 7 bases between them. The CDR3 protein is CASSLGQYYEQYF. The CDR3 DNA is TGTGCCAGCAGCTTAGGCCAGTACTACGAGCAGTACTTC.

The chain recombines TRBV14 with TRBJ1-2; D gene uncertain. V was clipped by 4 bases and J by 4 bases, with 19 bases between them. The CDR3 has 16 residues. Germline loops: CDR1 SGHDN, CDR2 FVKESK. The CDR3 sequence: CASSPGRDWPRYGYTF. CDR3 DNA sequence: TGTGCCAGCAGCCCAGGAAGGGATTGGCCCCGCTATGGCTACACCTTC.